This T cell receptor (beta chain) came from a study of Ad26.COV2.S vaccination and SARS-CoV-2 variants. As for the study in general: Ad26.COV2.S was injected intramuscularly once or twice, 56 days apart.

Treatment: 15 to 20 received Ad26.COV2.S at low or high dose, single or two shots; about 5 received placebo; per-sample allocation not given. After the first vaccine or placebo injection, samples were drawn on day 63. Assay used: immunoSEQ multiplex PCR; TCRdb lists only in-frame clones, some missing. The table lists 350,000 to 450,000 clones, 85% of them singletons, with 3% to 4% in the top ten. The TCR was taken from a person between 18 and 65 years old who received the Ad26.COV2.S COVID-19 vaccine or a placebo. The specimen was peripheral blood, collected in a trial of Ad26.COV2.S vaccine versus placebo.

This chain's CDR3 is CASSPGRVAGEAFF. As DNA, the CDR3 is TGTGCCAGCAGCCCTGGAAGGGTTGCGGGTGAAGCTTTCTTT. V is TRBV5-4 and J is TRBJ1-1; D unclear. The CDR3 consists of 14 residues. Germline CDR1 SGHNT, CDR2 YYREEE (reference sequence). The V end was cut by 4 bases, the J end by 7 bases, with 17 bases between.